This entry lists 3 T cell receptor beta chains sequenced from one sample in a study of blood T cell repertoires in COVID-19. TCRdb keeps only in-frame clones here, not all; method: immunoSEQ multiplex PCR. The sample consists of 300,000 to 450,000 clones, 85% of them appearing once. Sequences were obtained from peripheral blood. These TCRs come from a woman between 18 and 29 years old with acute or convalescent COVID-19.

CDR3 sequence: CASSQGHLFYGYTF. The CDR3 DNA sequence: TGTGCCAGCAGTCAGGGACACCTTTTCTATGGCTACACCTTC. The chain combines TRBV2 with TRBJ1-2; TRBD1 might be the D (6 bases). Trimming removed 5 bases at V and 4 bases at J, with 14 bases between. The CDR3 has 14 amino acids. The germline gives CDR1 SNHLY, CDR2 FYNNEI.

This clone was detected a few times. CDR3 residues: CASSKPLIHEQYF. The DNA for the CDR3 is TGTGCCAGCAGTAAACCTCTAATCCACGAGCAGTACTTC. This chain joins TRBV6-6 and TRBJ2-7; D is undetermined. With 5 bases removed from V and 5 bases from J, the gap between germline ends came to 13 bases. This CDR3 comprises 13 residues. Germline V gene sequence: CDR1 MNHNY, CDR2 SVGAGI (reference sequence).

The genes are TRBV11-2 and TRBJ2-1; 11 positions agree with TRBD2. The CDR3 covers 16 residues. Germline lookup yields CDR1 SGHAT and CDR2 FQNNGV. The trim removed 2 bases at V and 4 bases at J, leaving 4 bases unmatched. CDR3 sequence reads: CASSLLAGGGYNEQFF. The CDR3 DNA reads TGTGCCAGCAGCTTACTAGCGGGGGGAGGTTACAATGAGCAGTTCTTC.